This TCR beta chain was sequenced in a study of blood T cells in healthy people across ages. Primed by a sample-barcoded 5' primer and a J-beta primer mix, a second PCR proceeded for about 7 to 11 cycles. TCRdb reanalysed the 5' RACE reads using MiXCR and keeps one entry per CDR3 protein. The profile shows roughly 2 million distinct CDR3 sequences, about 50% of them singletons. V dropped 7 bases and J dropped 1 base, with 11 bases sitting between them. The CDR3 spans 15 residues. The germline gives CDR1 LNHDA, CDR2 SQIVND (reference sequence). The rearrangement uses TRBV19 and TRBJ2-6, with D perhaps being TRBD1 or TRBD2 (5 bases each). The receptor comes from a middle-aged woman in good health. Sample: blood. CDR3 loop: CASKKGPSGANVLTF. The CDR3 DNA follows: TGTGCCAGTAAGAAGGGACCATCTGGGGCCAACGTCCTGACTTTC.